The 22 T cell receptor beta chains reported below all come from one sample, sequenced in a study of shared clonotypes between healthy human individuals. Data came from immunoSEQ multiplex PCR; TCRdb stores just in-frame clones and leaves some out. The sample has about 2.4 million clones, approximately 94% seen once. Sequencing was done on a sample of naive CD4+ T cells from PBMCs. Subset noted: CD45RA+ positively selected. The receptors shown here come from a man between 18 and 29 years old in good health. Some clones in this sample may be carry-over from other donors' samples.

Of note for this clone: The same CDR3 arises from other DNA sequences in this sample as well. The chain recombines TRBV18 with TRBJ1-2, with 8 bases identical to TRBD1. The CDR3 runs 13 residues. Trimming took 6 bases from V and 5 from J; bases not matched to a gene: 5. The germline CDR1 and CDR2 sequences are KGHSH and LQKENI. CDR3 bases: TGTGCCAGCTCCCAAGGACAGGGTTATGGCTACACCTTC. It encodes CASSQGQGYGYTF.

This clone was observed a handful of times. Other DNA sequences in the same sample also yield this CDR3. The chain carries TRBV28 and TRBJ2-5; D gene unclear. Trimming stripped 3 bases from V and 2 bases from J, with 1 base between. The CDR3 totals 11 residues. In germline, CDR1 is MDHEN, CDR2 SYDVKM. In DNA form, the CDR3 reads TGTGCCAGCAGTTTTCAAGAGACCCAGTACTTC. Translation gives CASSFQETQYF.

This clone was seen just once. This chain links TRBV13 with TRBJ2-2, with D possibly TRBD1 on 6 matching bases. The V end was cut by 5 bases, the J end by 0 bases, with 10 bases between. Per the germline V gene, CDR1 is PRHDT and CDR2 is FYEKMQ (reference sequence). The CDR3 runs to 15 residues. CDR3 nucleotides: TGTGCCAGCAGCCCACGGACAGCGAACACCGGGGAGCTGTTTTTT. Translated: CASSPRTANTGELFF. Looking up the rest from reference TRBV13 and TRBJ2-2 gives the full variable domain: AAGVIQSPRHLIKEKRETATLKCYPIPRHDTVYWYQQGPGQDPQFLISFYEKMQSDKGSIPDRFSAQQFSDYHSELNMSSLELGDSALYFCASSPRTANTGELFFGEGSRLTVL.

This rearrangement joins TRBV6-5 to TRBJ1-2; D uncertain. The length of the CDR3 is 13 residues. Germline CDR1 reads MNHEY; CDR2 reads SVGAGI. V lost 0 bases and J lost 5, with 7 bases in between. CDR3 region: CASSYSDGYGYTF. The CDR3 DNA follows: TGTGCCAGCAGTTACTCGGACGGGTATGGCTACACCTTC.

The DNA of the CDR3 is TGTGCCAGCAGCTTAGGAGGGGCAGGGACCGGGGAGCTGTTTTTT. It translates to CASSLGGAGTGELFF. This sequence joins TRBV7-9 and TRBJ2-2; D possibly uses TRBD1 or TRBD2 (5 bases each). Between the trimmed V and J ends, which lost 1 base and 5 bases, there was a span of 11 bases. The CDR3 covers 15 residues. CDR1 is SEHNR, CDR2 FQNEAQ, per germline (reference sequence). The full variable domain, its missing parts supplied by reference TRBV7-9 and TRBJ2-2, is DTGVSQNPRHKITKRGQNVTFRCDPISEHNRLYWYRQTLGQGPEFLTYFQNEAQLEKSRLLSDRFSAERPKGSFSTLEIQRTEQGDSAMYLCASSLGGAGTGELFFGEGSRLTVL.

The CDR3, as DNA: TGTGCCATCAGTGAGTCTGGGGCTAACTATGGCTACACCTTC. Protein sequence: CAISESGANYGYTF. V is TRBV10-3 and J is TRBJ1-2; D remains ambiguous. V was clipped by 0 bases and J by 0 bases, with 5 bases between them. Germline V lookup: CDR1 ENHRY, CDR2 SYGVKD. There are 14 residues in the CDR3.

J is TRBJ2-5 and V is TRBV7-2, with unresolved D. V lost 1 base and J 5 bases, leaving 17 bases between the germline ends. CDR3 length: 16 amino acids. Looked up from germline, CDR1 is SGHTA and CDR2 is FQGNSA. The CDR3 DNA is TGTGCCAGCAGCTTAGGGGCCCCGTCCCCAAGGGAGACCCAGTACTTC. Amino acid sequence: CASSLGAPSPRETQYF.

V gene TRBV11-3 combines with J gene TRBJ2-1; D possibly uses TRBD1 or TRBD2 (5 bases each). Germline loops: CDR1 SGHNT, CDR2 YENEEA. The CDR3 length is 13 residues. Trimming took off 5 bases at V and 8 bases at J, with 13 bases between the two ends. CDR3 sequence (DNA): TGTGCCAGCAGCCCGGACTGGGGCGATGAGCAGTTCTTC. As protein: CASSPDWGDEQFF.

The chain joins TRBV7-8 to TRBJ1-1; 7 bases fit TRBD1. The CDR3 is 15 residues long. Trimming took 0 bases from V and 2 from J; bases not matched to a gene: 3. The V gene's germline CDR1 is SGHVS and CDR2 FQNEAQ. CDR3: CASSLAGQLNTEAFF. CDR3 DNA: TGTGCCAGCAGCTTAGCGGGACAGCTCAACACTGAAGCTTTCTTT.

The gene calls are TRBV28 and TRBJ1-5; a weak D match, TRBD1 (6 bases). Germline loops: CDR1 MDHEN, CDR2 SYDVKM. The length of the CDR3 is 18 residues. V shed 5 bases and J shed 0 bases, with 20 bases lying between them. The CDR3 DNA is TGTGCCAGCAGTACACTCACCGACAGGTTTAATAGCAATCAGCCCCAGCATTTT. As protein: CASSTLTDRFNSNQPQHF.

J is TRBJ2-5 and V is TRBV19, with TRBD2 as a possible D gene (6 bases). The V gene's germline CDR1 is LNHDA and CDR2 SQIVND (reference sequence). V was trimmed by 3 bases and J by 5 bases, leaving 16 bases between them. CDR3 length equals 15 residues. CDR3 protein: CASSIRWTRGETQYF. The CDR3, as DNA: TGTGCCAGTAGTATTCGTTGGACCCGGGGGGAGACCCAGTACTTC. Based on the CDR3 plus reference TRBV19 and TRBJ2-5, the full variable domain is DGGITQSPKYLFRKEGQNVTLSCEQNLNHDAMYWYRQDPGQGLRLIYYSQIVNDFQKGDIAEGYSVSREKKESFPLTVTSAQKNPTAFYLCASSIRWTRGETQYFGPGTRLLVL.

The chain combines TRBV10-2 with TRBJ2-1; no firm D call. Germline CDR1 reads WSHSY; CDR2 reads SAAADI. V dropped 6 bases and J dropped 9 bases, with 12 bases sitting between them. The CDR3 has 12 amino acids. As DNA, the CDR3 is TGCGCCAGCAGCTTCGAAACTATTGAGCAGTTCTTC. Its translation is CASSFETIEQFF.

This chain connects TRBV28 to TRBJ2-1; 9 bases align to TRBD1. From germline, CDR1 is MDHEN and CDR2 SYDVKM. CDR3 size: 15 residues. Trimming removed 3 bases from V and 8 bases from J; junction bases left unmatched: 8. The CDR3 protein is CASSLETGGRDEQFF. The CDR3 DNA is TGTGCCAGCAGTTTGGAGACAGGGGGTCGGGATGAGCAGTTCTTC.

The gene calls are TRBV11-2 and TRBJ2-2; D is unresolved. Deletions cut 3 bases from V and 4 bases from J, with 6 bases between. Germline CDR1 and CDR2: SGHAT and FQNNGV. This CDR3 is built from 13 residues. The CDR3 region has the DNA TGTGCCAGCAGCTTGACCCGCACCGGGGAGCTGTTTTTT. Its protein product is CASSLTRTGELFF.

V usage is TRBV18 and J usage is TRBJ2-3; D not resolved. Trimming pared 1 base from V and 4 bases from J, leaving 6 bases between. The CDR3 covers 13 residues. Germline V gene sequence: CDR1 KGHSH, CDR2 LQKENI. CDR3 sequence: CASSPQAADTQYF. CDR3 bases: TGTGCCAGCTCACCACAAGCAGCAGATACGCAGTATTTT.

The chain uses TRBV18 and TRBJ1-3, with TRBD1 identical over 10 bases. From germline, CDR1 is KGHSH and CDR2 LQKENI. J gave up 4 bases and V 1 base, and 7 bases lay outside the gene matches. The CDR3 sequence is 17 residues long. CDR3 bases: TGTGCCAGCTCACCACTCCCCGGGACAGGGGACGGAAACACCATATATTTT. It specifies CASSPLPGTGDGNTIYF.

J is TRBJ2-5 and V is TRBV2; 7 bases agree with TRBD1. This CDR3 has 14 amino acids. The junction had 6 bases not matched to a gene; V was cut back by 8 bases and J by 0 bases. From germline, CDR1 is SNHLY and CDR2 FYNNEI. The CDR3 nucleotides are TGTGCCAGCGACCTACAGGGGTACCAAGAGACCCAGTACTTC. This translates into CASDLQGYQETQYF.

The chain combines TRBV2 with TRBJ1-5, with 11 bases identical to TRBD1. In germline, CDR1 is SNHLY, CDR2 FYNNEI. Trimming took 8 bases from V and 4 from J; bases not matched to a gene: 10. The CDR3 has 16 amino acids. The CDR3 DNA sequence: TGTGCCAGCGGGCTCCGGGACAGGGGGAATAATCAGCCCCAGCATTTT. Protein: CASGLRDRGNNQPQHF. Full variable domain (missing parts from reference TRBV2 and TRBJ1-5): EPEVTQTPSHQVTQMGQEVILRCVPISNHLYFYWYRQILGQKVEFLVSFYNNEISEKSEIFDDQFSVERPDGSNFTLKIRSTKLEDSAMYFCASGLRDRGNNQPQHFGDGTRLSIL.

About this clone itself: The CDR3 end shows no conserved phenylalanine or tryptophan, and so a read error is likely. Because the CDR3's place on the DNA is in doubt, the DNA is left out and the CDR3 is given as listed by TCRdb. The chain links TRBV21-1 to TRBJ2-3; the tabulated D call, TRBD1, remains unverified against the DNA. TRBV21-1 is marked as a pseudogene. The CDR3 numbers 13 amino acids, ends counted. CDR3 residues: CASSKGRGQALCL.

V usage is TRBV28 and J usage is TRBJ1-1; unclear D gene. This CDR3 region has 15 residues. V was clipped by 3 bases and J by 4 bases, with 15 bases between them. CDR1 MDHEN and CDR2 SYDVKM come from the germline V gene. CDR3 nucleotides: TGTGCCAGCAGTTTGCGGCGGGTAGTAGTCACTGAAGCTTTCTTT. Its protein product is CASSLRRVVVTEAFF. The full variable domain, rest sourced from reference TRBV28 and TRBJ1-1, is DVKVTQSSRYLVKRTGEKVFLECVQDMDHENMFWYRQDPGLGLRLIYFSYDVKMKEKGDIPEGYSVSREKKERFSLILESASTNQTSMYLCASSLRRVVVTEAFFGQGTRLTVV.

The chain uses TRBV6-4 and TRBJ2-7; D call uncertain. Trimming cost V 0 bases and J 1 base, with 13 bases left between them. Germline V CDR1 and CDR2: MRHNA, SNTAGT. CDR3 length: 16 residues. Written as DNA, the CDR3 is TGTGCCAGCAGTGACTCGATGGGTCGAGCATCCTACGAGCAGTACTTC. It is translated as CASSDSMGRASYEQYF.

The V call is TRBV28, the J call TRBJ2-1, with D perhaps TRBD1 or TRBD2 (5 bases each). The germline CDR1 and CDR2 sequences are MDHEN and SYDVKM. Trimming stripped 7 bases from V and 7 bases from J, with 20 bases between. The CDR3 is 15 amino acids. The CDR3 DNA is TGTGCCAGCACCTATTCGGGACGACCTGGGAATGAGCAGTTCTTC. Protein sequence: CASTYSGRPGNEQFF.